This TCR beta chain derives from a study of response to subunit inactivated influenza vaccine listed by TCRdb under 2018. Context from the whole study: The study used deep quantitative T cell receptor repertoire profiling to track responses to a trivalent subunit inactivated influenza vaccine.

The trim is 0 bases for V and 5 bases for J, with a gap of 5 bases between the germline ends. Including the terminal cysteine and phenylalanine, the CDR3 comprises 12 residues. Only CDR3 DNA remains: 36 bases, in frame from the first base. The library was obtained by RT-PCR. This sample was sequenced with an Illumina HiSeq 2500. Using fastp at Q25 and MiXCR, TCRdb reprocessed the public reads and kept productive beta chains. CDR3 protein duplicates are merged, each entry listing the most common genes and DNA. Present in this sample are hundreds of thousands of distinct CDR3 sequences, about 10% of which were seen just once. About a tenth of the sample rests with the top ten. This clonotype was seen repeatedly, ten times or more. Its antigen has not been determined. There are no base qualities to consult, and no much larger clone falls within one base. Paper-wide results and their limitations: The authors proposed that each seasonal influenza vaccination may bring in only a limited number of new T cells.

The receptor chain draws on TRBV12-3 or TRBV12-4 and TRBJ2-7, with the D gene not clear enough to name. The source material was PBMCs from blood, sampled on the day of vaccination. The receptor comes from a man aged 50-60 years who received an inactivated influenza vaccine. Donor details come from another sample of the same person, matched by shared clones. The CDR3 region reads CASSLARDEQYF. The DNA sequence is TGTGCCAGCAGTTTAGCTCGGGACGAGCAGTACTTC.